Included here is one TCR beta chain sequence, with context. Its antigen is still unknown. These data originate in a study of cytomegalovirus exposure and HLA in healthy donors. Study-wide results and caveats: A later analysis linked a missense DCLRE1C variant to TCR beta V- and J-gene trimming. Later on, an analysis tied 15,000 or so TCR beta sequences to HLA alleles at 0.05 false discovery rate.

There are 12 residues in the CDR3. The germline V and J ends were trimmed by 5 bases and 8 bases, with 9 bases remaining between them. Germline V gene lookup returns CDR1 MNHEY and CDR2 SMNVEV (reference sequence). The PCR employed 60 Vbeta primers together with 13 Jbeta primers. The table came from immunoSEQ multiplex PCR; TCRdb's copy has only in-frame clones and leaves some out. The sample records 150,000 to 200,000 clones, 70% to 90% being singletons. The material sequenced was PBMCs. The chain combines TRBV27 with TRBJ1-4, with unresolved D. This clonotype was sampled from a man between 18 and 29 years old in good health and CMV-seropositive. The CDR3 protein is CASSPGGEKLFF. The CDR3 region has the DNA TGTGCCAGCAGTCCGGGAGGGGAAAAACTGTTTTTT.